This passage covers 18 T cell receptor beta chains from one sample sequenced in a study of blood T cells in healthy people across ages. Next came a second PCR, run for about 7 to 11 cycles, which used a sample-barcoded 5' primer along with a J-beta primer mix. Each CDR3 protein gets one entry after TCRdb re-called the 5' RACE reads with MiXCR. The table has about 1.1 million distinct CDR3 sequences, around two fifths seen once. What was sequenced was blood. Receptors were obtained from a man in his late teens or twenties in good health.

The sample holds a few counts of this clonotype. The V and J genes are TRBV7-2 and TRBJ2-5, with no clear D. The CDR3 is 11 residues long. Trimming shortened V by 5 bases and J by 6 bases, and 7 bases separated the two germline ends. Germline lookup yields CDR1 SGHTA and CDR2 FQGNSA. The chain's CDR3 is CASSRSQTQYF. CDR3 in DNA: TGTGCCAGCAGCAGGTCCCAGACCCAGTACTTC.

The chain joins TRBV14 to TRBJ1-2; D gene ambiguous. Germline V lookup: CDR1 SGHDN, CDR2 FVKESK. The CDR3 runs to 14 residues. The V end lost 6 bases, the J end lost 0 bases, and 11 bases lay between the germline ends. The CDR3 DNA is TGTGCCAGCAGATCGACCGCGACTAACTATGGCTACACCTTC. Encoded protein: CASRSTATNYGYTF.

CDR3 DNA sequence: TGTGCCAGCAGCCCCGGAGGGGGACTAGCGGGGGGTACAGATACGCAGTATTTT. This sequence encodes CASSPGGGLAGGTDTQYF. This sequence joins TRBV7-2 and TRBJ2-3; 15 nucleotides match TRBD2. Germline assignment: CDR1 SGHTA and CDR2 FQGNSA. Unmatched junction bases numbered 9, after V lost 5 bases and J lost 3 bases. The CDR3 is 18 residues long.

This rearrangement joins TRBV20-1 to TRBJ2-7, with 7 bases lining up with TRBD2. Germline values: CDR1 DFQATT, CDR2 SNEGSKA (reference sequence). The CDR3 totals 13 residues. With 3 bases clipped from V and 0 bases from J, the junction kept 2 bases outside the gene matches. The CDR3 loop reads CSARRESSYEQYF. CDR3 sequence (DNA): TGCAGTGCTAGGCGGGAGAGCTCCTACGAGCAGTACTTC.

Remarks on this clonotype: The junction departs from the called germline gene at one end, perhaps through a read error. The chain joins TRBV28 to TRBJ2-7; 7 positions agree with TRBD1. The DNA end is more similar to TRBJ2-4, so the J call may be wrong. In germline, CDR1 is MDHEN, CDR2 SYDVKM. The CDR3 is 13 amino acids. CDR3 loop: CACSPGTENIQYF. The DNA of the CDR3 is TGTGCCTGCAGTCCCGGGACAGAAAACATTCAGTACTTC.

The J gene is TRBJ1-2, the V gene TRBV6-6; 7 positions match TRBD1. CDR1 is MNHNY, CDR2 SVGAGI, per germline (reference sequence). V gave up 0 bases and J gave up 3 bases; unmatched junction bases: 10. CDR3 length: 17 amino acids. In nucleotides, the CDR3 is TGTGCCAGCAGTTACTCGGGAAAGGGGGCGCGATACTATGGCTACACCTTC. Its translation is CASSYSGKGARYYGYTF.

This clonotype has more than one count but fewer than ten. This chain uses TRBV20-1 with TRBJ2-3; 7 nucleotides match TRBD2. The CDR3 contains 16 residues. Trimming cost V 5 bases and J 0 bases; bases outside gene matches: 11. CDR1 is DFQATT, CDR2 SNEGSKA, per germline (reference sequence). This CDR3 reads CSAPRWGGASTDTQYF. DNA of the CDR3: TGCAGTGCTCCCCGATGGGGGGGTGCTAGCACAGATACGCAGTATTTT.

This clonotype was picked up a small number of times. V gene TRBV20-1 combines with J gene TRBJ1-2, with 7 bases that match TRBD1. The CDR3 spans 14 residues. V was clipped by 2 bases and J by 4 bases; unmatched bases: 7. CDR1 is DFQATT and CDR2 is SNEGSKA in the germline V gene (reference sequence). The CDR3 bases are TGCAGTGCTAGACTCGACAGGGATTTCTATGGCTACACCTTC. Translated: CSARLDRDFYGYTF.

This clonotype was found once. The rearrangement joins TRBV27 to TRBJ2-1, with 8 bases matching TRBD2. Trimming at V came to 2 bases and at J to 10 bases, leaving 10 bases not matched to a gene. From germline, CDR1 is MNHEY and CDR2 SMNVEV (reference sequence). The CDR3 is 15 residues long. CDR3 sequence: CASSLRTSLAYEQFF. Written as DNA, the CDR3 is TGTGCCAGCAGTTTACGGACTAGCCTAGCCTACGAGCAGTTCTTC.

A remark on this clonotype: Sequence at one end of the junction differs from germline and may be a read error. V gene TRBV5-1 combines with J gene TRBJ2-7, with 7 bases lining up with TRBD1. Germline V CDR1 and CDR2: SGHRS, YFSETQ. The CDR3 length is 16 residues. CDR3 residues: CAGSSQTGTEGYEQYF. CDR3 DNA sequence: TGCGCCGGCAGTTCTCAAACCGGGACAGAAGGCTACGAGCAGTACTTC.

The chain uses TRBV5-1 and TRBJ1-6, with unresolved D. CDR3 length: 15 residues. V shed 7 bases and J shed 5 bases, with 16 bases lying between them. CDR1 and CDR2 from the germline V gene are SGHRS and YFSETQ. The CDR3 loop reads CASAQTVKDNSPLHF. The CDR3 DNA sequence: TGCGCCAGCGCCCAGACCGTGAAAGATAATTCACCCCTCCACTTT. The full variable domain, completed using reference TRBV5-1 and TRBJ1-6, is KAGVTQTPRYLIKTRGQQVTLSCSPISGHRSVSWYQQTPGQGLQFLFEYFSETQRNKGNFPGRFSGRQFSNSRSEMNVSTLELGDSALYLCASAQTVKDNSPLHFGNGTRLTVT.

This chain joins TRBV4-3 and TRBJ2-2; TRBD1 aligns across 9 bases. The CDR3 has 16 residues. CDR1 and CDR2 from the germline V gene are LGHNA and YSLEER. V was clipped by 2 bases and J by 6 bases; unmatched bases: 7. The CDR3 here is CASSQPGQGFPGELFF. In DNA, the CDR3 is TGCGCCAGCAGCCAACCGGGACAGGGTTTTCCCGGGGAGCTGTTTTTT.

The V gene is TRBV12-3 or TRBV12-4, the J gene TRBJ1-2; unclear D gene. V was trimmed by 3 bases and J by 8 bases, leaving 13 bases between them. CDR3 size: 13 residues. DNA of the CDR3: TGTGCCAGCAGTTTTGGGAGTTTAAAGGGCTACACCTTC. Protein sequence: CASSFGSLKGYTF.

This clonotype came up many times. The CDR3: CSARDLERDYNEQFF. The CDR3 DNA is TGCAGTGCTAGAGATCTGGAGAGGGACTACAATGAGCAGTTCTTC. V and J are TRBV20-1 and TRBJ2-1; a possible D gene is TRBD2 (5 bases). The germline V gene encodes CDR1 DFQATT and CDR2 SNEGSKA (reference sequence). The V and J ends lost 0 bases and 3 bases respectively, with 12 bases between them. The CDR3 has 15 amino acids.

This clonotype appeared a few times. The CDR3 loop is CASSQLLGSEQFF. CDR3 sequence (DNA): TGCGCCAGCAGCCAACTCCTCGGGTCCGAGCAGTTCTTC. This chain joins TRBV4-3 and TRBJ2-1; D remains ambiguous. Germline CDR1 reads LGHNA; CDR2 reads YSLEER. The length of the CDR3 is 13 residues. The V end lost 2 bases, the J end lost 10 bases, and 12 bases lay between the germline ends.

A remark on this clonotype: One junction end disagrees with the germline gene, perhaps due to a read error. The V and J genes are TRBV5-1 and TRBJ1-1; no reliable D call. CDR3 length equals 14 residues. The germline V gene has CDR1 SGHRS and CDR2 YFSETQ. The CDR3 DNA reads TGTGCCAGCAGTTTGGAGGGTCGCGGCACTGAAGCTTTCTTT. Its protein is CASSLEGRGTEAFF.

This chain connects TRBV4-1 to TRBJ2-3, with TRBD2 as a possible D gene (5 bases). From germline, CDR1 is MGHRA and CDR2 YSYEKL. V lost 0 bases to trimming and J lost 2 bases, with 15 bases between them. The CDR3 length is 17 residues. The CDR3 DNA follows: TGCGCCAGCAGCCAAGAGGGTTATCGGGGTCTCACAGATACGCAGTATTTT. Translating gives CASSQEGYRGLTDTQYF.

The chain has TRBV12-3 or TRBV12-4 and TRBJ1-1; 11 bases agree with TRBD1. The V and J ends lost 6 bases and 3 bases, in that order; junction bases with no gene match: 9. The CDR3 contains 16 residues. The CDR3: CASSPGQGAKDTEAFF. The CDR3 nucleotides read TGTGCCAGCAGCCCCGGACAGGGGGCGAAGGACACTGAAGCTTTCTTT.